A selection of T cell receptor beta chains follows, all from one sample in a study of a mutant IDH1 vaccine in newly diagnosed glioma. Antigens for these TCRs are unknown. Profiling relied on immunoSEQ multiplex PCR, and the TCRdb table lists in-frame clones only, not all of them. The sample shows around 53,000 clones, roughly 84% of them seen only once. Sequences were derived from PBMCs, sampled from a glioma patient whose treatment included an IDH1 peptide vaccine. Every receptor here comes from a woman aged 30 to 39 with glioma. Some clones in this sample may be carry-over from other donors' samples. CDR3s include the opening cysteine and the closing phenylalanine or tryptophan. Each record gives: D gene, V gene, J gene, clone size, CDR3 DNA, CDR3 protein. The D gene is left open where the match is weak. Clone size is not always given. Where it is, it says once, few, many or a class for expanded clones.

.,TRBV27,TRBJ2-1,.,TGTGCCAGCAGTCGGGGCTCCTACAATGAGCAGTTCTTC,CASSRGSYNEQFF
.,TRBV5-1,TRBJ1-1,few,TGCGCCAGCAGCTTGGGGGTTGGGCAGAACACTGAAGCTTTCTTT,CASSLGVGQNTEAFF
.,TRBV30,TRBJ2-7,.,TGTGCCTGGAGGTCACCGGATACCTACGAGCAGTACTTC,CAWRSPDTYEQYF
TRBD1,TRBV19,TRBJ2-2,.,TGTGCCAGTAGTATGAGCAGGGGGCGGGGCACCGGGGAGCTGTTTTTT,CASSMSRGRGTGELFF
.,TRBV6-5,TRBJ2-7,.,TGTGCCAGCACAGGCTGGGAGAACCGGGACGAGCAGTACTTC,CASTGWENRDEQYF
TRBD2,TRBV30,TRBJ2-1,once,TGTGCCTGGGGGGGACTAGAGTCCTACAATGAGCAGTTCTTC,CAWGGLESYNEQFF
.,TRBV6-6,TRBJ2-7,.,TGTGCCAGCAGTTACGAGACAGCGACTTCGGAGCAGTACTTC,CASSYETATSEQYF
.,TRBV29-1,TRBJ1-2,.,TGCAGCGCCAAAGGGGGACACTCCTATGGCTACACCTTC,CSAKGGHSYGYTF
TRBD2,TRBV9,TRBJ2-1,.,TGTGCCAGCAGCGTGACTAGCGGGGACAATGAGCAGTTCTTC,CASSVTSGDNEQFF
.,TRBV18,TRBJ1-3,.,TGTGCCAGCTCACCACCGAACAGCTCTGGAAACACCATATATTTT,CASSPPNSSGNTIYF
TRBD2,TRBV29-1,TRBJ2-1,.,TGCAGCGCCGGGGGAGGGTTACATGAGCAGTTCTTC,CSAGGGLHEQFF
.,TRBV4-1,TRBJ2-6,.,TGCGCCAGCAGGGTCGGACCTGGGGCCAACGTCCTGACTTTC,CASRVGPGANVLTF
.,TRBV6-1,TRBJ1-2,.,TGTGCCAGCAGTAATAGTGGCTACACCTTC,CASSNSGYTF
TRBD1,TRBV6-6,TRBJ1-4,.,TGTGCCAGCAGCGACAGGGGGGGAGGAGAAAAACTGTTTTTT,CASSDRGGGEKLFF
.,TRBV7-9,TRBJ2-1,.,TGTGCCAGCAGCTTAGCGCGGATCGCTAGGAGGGGTGTATACAATGAGCAGTTCTTC,CASSLARIARRGVYNEQFF
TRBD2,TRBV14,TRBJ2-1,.,TGTGCCAGCAGCCAAGTAACTAGCGTTTACAATGAGCAGTTCTTC,CASSQVTSVYNEQFF
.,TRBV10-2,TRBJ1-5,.,TGCGCCAGCTGGGTGGGGCGGGCGGATTGGAATCAGCCCCAGCATTTT,CASWVGRADWNQPQHF
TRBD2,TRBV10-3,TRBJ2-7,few,TGTGCCATCTCTCTAACTAGCGGGATGGACGAGCAGTACTTC,CAISLTSGMDEQYF
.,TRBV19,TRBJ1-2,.,TGTGCCAGTAAAGGCCAGGGTGGCGGCTACACCTTC,CASKGQGGGYTF
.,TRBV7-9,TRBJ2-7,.,TGTGCCAGCAGCTTAACGGGATCCCAGAGCGAGCAGTACTTC,CASSLTGSQSEQYF
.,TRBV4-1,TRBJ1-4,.,TGCGCCAGCAGCCAATTCGGGGGAAGAGGTGAAAAACTGTTTTTT,CASSQFGGRGEKLFF
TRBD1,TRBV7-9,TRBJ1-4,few,TGTGCCAGCAGCTCGACAGGGGTTAATGAAAAACTGTTTTTT,CASSSTGVNEKLFF
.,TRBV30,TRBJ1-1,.,TGTGCCTGGCAACAGGGTAGGGTAGCTTTCTTT,CAWQQGRVAFF
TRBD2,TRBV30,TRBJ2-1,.,TGTGCCTGGAGTGTAGTGGCGGGAGGGTACAATGAGCAGTTCTTC,CAWSVVAGGYNEQFF
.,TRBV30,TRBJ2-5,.,TGTGCCTGGAGTGTTCGCTCTCAAGAGACCCAGTACTTC,CAWSVRSQETQYF
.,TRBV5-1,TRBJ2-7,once,TGCGCCAGCAGCGGCGATATGAGGGTTCACTACGAGCAGTACTTC,CASSGDMRVHYEQYF
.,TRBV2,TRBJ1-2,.,TGTGCCAGCAGTGAAGATACAGGGACTAACTATGGCTACACCTTC,CASSEDTGTNYGYTF
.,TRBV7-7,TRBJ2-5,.,TGTGCTAGCAGCAGGGGAGACCCGGGACTACAAGAGACCCAGTACTTC,CASSRGDPGLQETQYF
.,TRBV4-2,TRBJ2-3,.,TGTGCCAGCAGCCCGAACCCCTTTCTGGTGGAGCGGGATACGCAGTATTTT,CASSPNPFLVERDTQYF
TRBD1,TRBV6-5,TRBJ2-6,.,TGTGCCAGCAGACCGGACAGGTCTGGGGCCAACGTCCTGACTTTC,CASRPDRSGANVLTF
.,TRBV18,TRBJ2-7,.,TGTGCCAGCTCACCACAAGTGCGGGGCGAGCAGTACTTC,CASSPQVRGEQYF
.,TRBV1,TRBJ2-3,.,TGCACCAGCAGCCTCCCCTCGGGGGACTCCGTCAAAGATACGCAGTATTTT,CTSSLPSGDSVKDTQYF
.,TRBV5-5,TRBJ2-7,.,TGTGCCAGCAGCTTGGGGCACGTACCAACCTACGAGCAGTACTTC,CASSLGHVPTYEQYF
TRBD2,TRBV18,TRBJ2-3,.,TGTGCCAGCTCGCCGGGACTAGCGGGAGTGGGGACAGATACGCAGTATTTT,CASSPGLAGVGTDTQYF
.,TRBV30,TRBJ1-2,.,TGTGCCTGGAGTGTGACCGGGCAGGGCGGTATCTATGGCTACACCTTC,CAWSVTGQGGIYGYTF
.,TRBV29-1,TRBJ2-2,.,TGCAGTCCCTGGGACGGGGAGCTGTTTTTT,CSPWDGELFF
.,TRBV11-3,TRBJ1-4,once,TGTGCCAGCAGCTCCCGGGACCGTAATGAAAAACTGTTTTTT,CASSSRDRNEKLFF
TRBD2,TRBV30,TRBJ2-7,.,TGTGCCTGGGGGGGGGAGCGTGGGAATTTCGGCTACGAGCAGTACTTC,CAWGGERGNFGYEQYF